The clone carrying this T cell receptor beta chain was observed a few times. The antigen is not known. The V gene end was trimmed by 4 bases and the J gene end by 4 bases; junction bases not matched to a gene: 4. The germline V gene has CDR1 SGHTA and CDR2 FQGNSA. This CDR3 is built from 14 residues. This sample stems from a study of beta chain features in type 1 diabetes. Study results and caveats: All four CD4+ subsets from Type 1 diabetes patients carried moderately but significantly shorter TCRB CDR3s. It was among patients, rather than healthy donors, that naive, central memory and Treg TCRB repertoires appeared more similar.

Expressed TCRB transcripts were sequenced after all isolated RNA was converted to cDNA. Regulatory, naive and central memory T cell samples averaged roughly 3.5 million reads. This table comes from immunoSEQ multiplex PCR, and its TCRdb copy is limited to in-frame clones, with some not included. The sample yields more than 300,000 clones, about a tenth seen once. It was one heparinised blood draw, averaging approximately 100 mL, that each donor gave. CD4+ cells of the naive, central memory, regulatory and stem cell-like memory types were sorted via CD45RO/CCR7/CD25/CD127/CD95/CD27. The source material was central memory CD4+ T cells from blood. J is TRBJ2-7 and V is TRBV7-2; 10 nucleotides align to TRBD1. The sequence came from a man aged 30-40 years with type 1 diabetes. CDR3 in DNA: TGTGCCAGCAGCTCCGACAGGGGGCGGTACGAGCAGTACTTC. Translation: CASSSDRGRYEQYF.